The 8 T cell receptor beta chains below all came from one sample that was sequenced in a study of T cells in Graves' hyperthyroidism and ophthalmopathy. It was RNA transcripts that yielded the amplified TCR beta CDR3 regions. HTBI primers were used for first-round RT-PCR of the TCR CDR3. TCRdb fed the multiplex PCR reads into MiXCR, producing one record per CDR3 protein. The sample gives about 590,000 distinct CDR3 sequences, 11% to 15% of which show up once; roughly 7.7% is in the top ten. The sample consisted of blood. The receptors come from a woman between 18 and 29 years old with Graves' ophthalmopathy.

This clonotype was detected many times. The chain joins TRBV11-2 to TRBJ2-5, with 12 bases fitting TRBD2. The germline V gene encodes CDR1 SGHAT and CDR2 FQNNGV. This CDR3 contains 18 residues. V gave up 5 bases and J gave up 5 bases; unmatched junction bases: 15. The CDR3 here is CASSPFPNASGRVETQYF. DNA of the CDR3: TGTGCCAGCAGCCCGTTTCCAAACGCTAGCGGGAGGGTGGAGACCCAGTACTTC.

V gene TRBV11-3 combines with J gene TRBJ1-6; D might be TRBD1 (5 bases). The CDR3 sequence is 15 residues long. CDR1 is SGHNT and CDR2 is YENEEA in the germline V gene. V shed 4 bases and J shed 9 bases, with 16 bases lying between them. CDR3 in DNA: TGTGCCAGCAGCTCCGGGGGAAACGTCGTTTCACCCCTCCACTTT. Its translation: CASSSGGNVVSPLHF.

This clonotype was detected only a few times. The V call is TRBV3-1, the J call TRBJ2-1; 12 bases are a match to TRBD2. Germline-derived CDR1 and CDR2 are LGHDT and YNNKEL (reference sequence). The CDR3 covers 14 residues. Trimming removed 7 bases from V and 5 bases from J; junction bases left unmatched: 3. DNA of the CDR3: TGTGCCAGCACTGGACTAGCGGGGCACAATGAGCAGTTCTTC. This codes for CASTGLAGHNEQFF.

This rearrangement joins TRBV6-1 to TRBJ2-7; 11 bases are shared with TRBD1. The length of the CDR3 is 14 residues. V shed 4 bases, J shed 3 bases, and the junction held 2 bases outside the gene matches. Germline V lookup: CDR1 MNHNS, CDR2 SASEGT. The CDR3 loop reads CASSGTGGLYEQYF. CDR3 nucleotide sequence: TGTGCCAGCAGTGGGACAGGGGGCCTCTACGAGCAGTACTTC.

Remarks on this clonotype: With a much larger clone just one base away, this may be a read error. The chain is built from TRBV6-2 or TRBV6-3 and TRBJ1-5; 8 nucleotides align to TRBD1. Per the germline V gene, CDR1 is MNHEY and CDR2 is SVGEGT. The CDR3 runs to 15 residues. The V segment lost 6 bases and the J segment 6 bases; nucleotides outside the gene matches: 10. The CDR3 reads CASRVLDRVGQPQHF. The CDR3 coding sequence is TGTGCCAGCAGGGTGCTGGACAGGGTTGGTCAGCCCCAGCATTTT.

This clonotype was seen at least ten times. This sequence joins TRBV5-5 and TRBJ1-2; maybe TRBD1 (5 bases). Germline V gives CDR1 SGHKS, CDR2 YYEKEE (reference sequence). The V end lost 4 bases, the J end lost 0 bases, and 22 bases lay between the germline ends. The CDR3 has 18 amino acids. CDR3 nucleotides: TGTGCCAGCAGCGAGTGGACAACCGCATCCCTAGCTAACTATGGCTACACCTTC. Amino acid sequence: CASSEWTTASLANYGYTF.

This clonotype was seen ten or more times. CDR3 sequence reads: CASSLPRRTDTQYF. CDR3 sequence (DNA): TGTGCCAGCAGCTTACCCCGACGCACAGATACGCAGTATTTT. The J gene is TRBJ2-3, the V gene TRBV7-9; D gene unclear. The CDR3 extends over 14 amino acids. Trimming took 2 bases from V and 1 from J, leaving 7 bases between them. Germline V gives CDR1 SEHNR, CDR2 FQNEAQ (reference sequence).

On this clonotype: An end of the junction does not agree with germline; a read error may underlie this. The chain combines TRBV9 with TRBJ2-1, with a weak D call TRBD2 (5 bases). Per the germline V gene, CDR1 is SGDLS and CDR2 is YYNGEE. The CDR3 runs 15 residues. CDR3 nucleotides: TGTGCCAACAGCGTAGGAACCCGGGACTACAATGAGCAGTTCTTC. Amino acids: CANSVGTRDYNEQFF.